Sequencing of this T cell receptor (beta chain) was carried out in a study of cytomegalovirus exposure and HLA in healthy donors. Findings and limits, study-wide: Within the data, a cluster of highly shared sequence variants was likely a sequencing artifact. As confirmed in vitro, a few CMV-associated chains were specific for CMV antigens.

This CDR3 comprises 13 residues. CDR1 is MNHNS and CDR2 is SASEGT in the germline V gene. The ends were cut back, 5 bases at V and 7 bases at J, with 15 bases in the middle. The PCR used 60 Vbeta and 13 Jbeta primers. Produced via immunoSEQ multiplex PCR; TCRdb's table is partial and in-frame only. This sample has roughly 90,000 clones, with around three quarters found just once. A note on this clone: The antigen is undetermined.

The rearrangement joins TRBV6-1 to TRBJ2-7; D unclear. This clonotype originated in a man aged 25 to 40 in good health and CMV-seronegative. Material for sequencing was PBMCs. The CDR3 spells CASSLRRYGEQYF. As DNA, the CDR3 is TGTGCCAGCAGTCTACGACGCTACGGGGAGCAGTACTTC.